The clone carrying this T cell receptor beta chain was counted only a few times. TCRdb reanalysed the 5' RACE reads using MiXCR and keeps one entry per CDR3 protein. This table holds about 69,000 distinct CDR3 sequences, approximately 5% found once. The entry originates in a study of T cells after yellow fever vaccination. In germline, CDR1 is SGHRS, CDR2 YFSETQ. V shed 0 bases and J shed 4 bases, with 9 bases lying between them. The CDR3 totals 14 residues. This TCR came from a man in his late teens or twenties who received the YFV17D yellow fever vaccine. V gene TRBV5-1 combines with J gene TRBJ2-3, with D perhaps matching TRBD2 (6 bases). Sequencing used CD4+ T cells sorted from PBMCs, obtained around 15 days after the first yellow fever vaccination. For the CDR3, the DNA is TGCGCCAGCAGCTTGGAGCTAGCGCCAGATACGCAGTATTTT. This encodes CASSLELAPDTQYF.